The present T cell receptor beta chain was sequenced within a study of blood T cell repertoires in COVID-19 (dated by TCRdb to 2019 to 2021). For the wider study: Samples covering the acute and convalescent phases of COVID-19 were provided by collaborators in the United States, Italy and Spain. The samples were drawn from the first 160 participants of the ongoing ImmuneRACE study and from 1,254 subjects provided by 6 global collaborators. Subjects who had been exposed to COVID-19, were actively infected with it, or had recovered from it provided the deeply sampled blood TCRbeta repertoires that made up the dataset. The repertoires were made available in a free public database intended to serve as a resource for research on the immune response to SARS-CoV-2. The prospective study material was composed of cDNA or gDNA derived from T cells, B-cell-depleted T cells, or PBMCs. HLA class I and class II types, where available, came from metadata supplied by the sample provider rather than from assay-based typing. The sample metadata nearly always contained a de-identified subject ID, COVID-19 status, age in years and sex.

General conclusions and limits of the study: The amount of clinical and demographic metadata varied by source and participant and was provided uncurated.

Counted from cysteine to phenylalanine, this CDR3 has 14 amino acids. The entry retains the CDR3 DNA only, 42 bases that are in frame from base 1. From V the trimming removes 6 bases and from J it removes 3 bases, while the gene matches leave 7 bases of the junction unaccounted for. In the germline V gene (reference sequence), CDR1 corresponds to LGHDT and CDR2 to YNNKEL. About this clone: The target of this receptor is not known. Per-nucleotide qualities are absent, and no much larger clonotype sits a single base away.

TCRbeta CDR3 regions were amplified from genomic DNA by means of the immunoSEQ Assay, a bias-controlled multiplex PCR. The paper's processing steps were these. Within the assay, amplification of reference gene primers was used to estimate how many nucleated cells each sample contained. To quantify the absolute abundance of each unique TCRbeta CDR3 rearrangement, sequence reads were collapsed and filtered. For each sample, productive Simpson clonality was calculated as the square root of Simpson's diversity index across productive rearrangements. The clones in this table, taken by TCRdb from immuneACCESS, are in-frame only. Not every clone is retained; where verified, under half of the shortfall comes from an unresolved V gene, and the cause of the rest is unknown. Clonal size and the V and J genes are those of that table, whereas D and trimming came from the DNA. This sample holds more than 200,000 clones; 83% were observed only once. About 2.5% of the sample lies in the top ten.

Whole blood was collected in K2EDTA tubes by collaborating institutions according to the institutions' own protocols. For TCRbeta analysis, collaborators shipped samples as frozen whole blood, isolated PBMCs, or DNA extracted from either of those sample types. The chain uses TRBV3-1 (or the pseudogene TRBV3-2) and TRBJ1-2; TRBD1 lines up with 7 middle nucleotides. The sample was peripheral blood. The origin of this receptor is a woman aged 40 to 50 with active or convalescent COVID-19. CDR3 sequence: CASRDTGADYGYTF. The nucleotide sequence is given as TGTGCCAGCAGAGACACAGGGGCCGACTATGGCTACACCTTC.